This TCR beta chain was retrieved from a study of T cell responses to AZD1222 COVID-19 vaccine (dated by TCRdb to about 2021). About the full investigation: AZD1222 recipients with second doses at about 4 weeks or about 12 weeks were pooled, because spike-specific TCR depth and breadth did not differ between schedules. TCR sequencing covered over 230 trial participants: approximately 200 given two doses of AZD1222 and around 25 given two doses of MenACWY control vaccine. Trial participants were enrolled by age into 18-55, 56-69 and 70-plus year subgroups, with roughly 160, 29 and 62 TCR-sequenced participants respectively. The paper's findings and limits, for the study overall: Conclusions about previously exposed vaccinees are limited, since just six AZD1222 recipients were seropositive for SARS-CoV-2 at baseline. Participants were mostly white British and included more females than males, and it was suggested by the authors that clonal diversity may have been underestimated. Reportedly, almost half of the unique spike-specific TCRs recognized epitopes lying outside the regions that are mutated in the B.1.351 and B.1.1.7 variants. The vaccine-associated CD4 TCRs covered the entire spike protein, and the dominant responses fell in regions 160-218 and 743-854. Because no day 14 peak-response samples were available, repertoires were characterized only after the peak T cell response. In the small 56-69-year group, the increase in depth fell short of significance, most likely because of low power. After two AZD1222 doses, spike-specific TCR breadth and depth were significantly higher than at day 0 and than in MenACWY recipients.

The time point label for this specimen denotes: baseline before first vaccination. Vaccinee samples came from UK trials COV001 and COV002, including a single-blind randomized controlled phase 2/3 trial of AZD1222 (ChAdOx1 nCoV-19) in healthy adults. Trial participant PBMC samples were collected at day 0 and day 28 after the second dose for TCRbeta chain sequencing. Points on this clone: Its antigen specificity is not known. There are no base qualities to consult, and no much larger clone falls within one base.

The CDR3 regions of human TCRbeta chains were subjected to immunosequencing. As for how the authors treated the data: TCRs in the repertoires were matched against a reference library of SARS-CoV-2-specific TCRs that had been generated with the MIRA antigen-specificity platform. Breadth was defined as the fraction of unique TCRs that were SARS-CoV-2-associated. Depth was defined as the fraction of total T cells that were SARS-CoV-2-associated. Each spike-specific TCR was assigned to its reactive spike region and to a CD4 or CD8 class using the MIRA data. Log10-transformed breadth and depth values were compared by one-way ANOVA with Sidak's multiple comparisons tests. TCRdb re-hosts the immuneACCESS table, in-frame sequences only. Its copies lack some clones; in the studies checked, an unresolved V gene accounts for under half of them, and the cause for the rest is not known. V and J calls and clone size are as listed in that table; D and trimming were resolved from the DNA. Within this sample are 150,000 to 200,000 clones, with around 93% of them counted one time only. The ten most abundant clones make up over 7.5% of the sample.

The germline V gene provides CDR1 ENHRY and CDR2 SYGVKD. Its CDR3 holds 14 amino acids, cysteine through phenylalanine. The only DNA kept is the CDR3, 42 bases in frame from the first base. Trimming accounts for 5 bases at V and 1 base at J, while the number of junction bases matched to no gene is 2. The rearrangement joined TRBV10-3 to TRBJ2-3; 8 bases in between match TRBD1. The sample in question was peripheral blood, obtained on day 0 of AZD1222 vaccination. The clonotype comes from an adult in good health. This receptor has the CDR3 CAISQGARTDTQYF. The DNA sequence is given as TGTGCCATCAGTCAGGGGGCGCGCACAGATACGCAGTATTTT.